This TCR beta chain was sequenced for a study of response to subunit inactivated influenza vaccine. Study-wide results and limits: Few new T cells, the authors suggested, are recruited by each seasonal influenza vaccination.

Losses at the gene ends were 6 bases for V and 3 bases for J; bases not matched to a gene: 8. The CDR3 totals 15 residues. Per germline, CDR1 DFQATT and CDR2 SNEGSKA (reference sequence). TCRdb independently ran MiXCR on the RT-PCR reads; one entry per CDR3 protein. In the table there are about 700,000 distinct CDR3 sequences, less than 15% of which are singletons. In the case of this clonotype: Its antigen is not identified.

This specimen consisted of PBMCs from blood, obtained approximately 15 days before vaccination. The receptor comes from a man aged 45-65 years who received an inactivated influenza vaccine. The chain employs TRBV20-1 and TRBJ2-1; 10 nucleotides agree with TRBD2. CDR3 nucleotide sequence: TGCAGTGCCGAAGGGACTAGCGTAAGCTACAATGAGCAGTTCTTC. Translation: CSAEGTSVSYNEQFF.